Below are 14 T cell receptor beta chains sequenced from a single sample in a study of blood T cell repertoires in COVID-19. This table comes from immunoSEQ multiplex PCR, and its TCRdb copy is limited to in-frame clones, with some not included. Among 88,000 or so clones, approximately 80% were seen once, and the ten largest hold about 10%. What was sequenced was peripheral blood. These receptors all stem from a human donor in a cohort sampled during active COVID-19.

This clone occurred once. This chain's CDR3 is CASSQGQGLGGYTF. The CDR3 nucleotides read TGTGCCAGCAGCCAAGGGCAGGGGCTCGGTGGCTACACCTTC. The genes are TRBV3-1 (or the pseudogene TRBV3-2) and TRBJ1-2; a weak D match, TRBD1 (6 bases). The CDR3 spans 14 residues. V was shortened by 1 base and J by 7 bases, with 13 bases between the two germline ends. Germline V gives CDR1 LGHDT, CDR2 YNNKEL (reference sequence).

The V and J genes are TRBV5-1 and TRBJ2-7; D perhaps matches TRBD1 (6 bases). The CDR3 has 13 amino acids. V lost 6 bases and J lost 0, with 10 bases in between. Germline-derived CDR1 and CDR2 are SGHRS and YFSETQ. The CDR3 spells CASKRQDSYEQYF. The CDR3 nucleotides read TGCGCCAGCAAGAGACAGGACTCCTACGAGCAGTACTTC.

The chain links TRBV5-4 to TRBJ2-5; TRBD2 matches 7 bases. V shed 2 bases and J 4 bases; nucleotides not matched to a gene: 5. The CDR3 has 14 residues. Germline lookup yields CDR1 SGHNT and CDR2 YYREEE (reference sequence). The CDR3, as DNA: TGTGCCAGCAGCTTCACTAGCGAGGGAGAGACCCAGTACTTC. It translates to CASSFTSEGETQYF.

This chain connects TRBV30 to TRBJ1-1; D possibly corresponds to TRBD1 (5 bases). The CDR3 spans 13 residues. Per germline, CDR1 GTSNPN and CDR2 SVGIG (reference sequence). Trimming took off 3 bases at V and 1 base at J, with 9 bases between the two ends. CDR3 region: CAWRARANTEAFF. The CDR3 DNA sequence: TGTGCCTGGAGGGCCAGGGCGAACACTGAAGCTTTCTTT.

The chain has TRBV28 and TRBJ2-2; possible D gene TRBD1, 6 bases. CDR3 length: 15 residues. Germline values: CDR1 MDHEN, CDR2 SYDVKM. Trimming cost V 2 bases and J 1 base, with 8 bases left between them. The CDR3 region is CASSLQGLNTGELFF. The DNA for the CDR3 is TGTGCCAGCAGTTTACAGGGGCTGAACACCGGGGAGCTGTTTTTT.

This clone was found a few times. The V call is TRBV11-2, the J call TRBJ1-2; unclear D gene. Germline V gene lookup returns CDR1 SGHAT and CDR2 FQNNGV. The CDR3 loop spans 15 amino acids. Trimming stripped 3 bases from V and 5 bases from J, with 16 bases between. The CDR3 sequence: CASSFFPGWRYGYTF. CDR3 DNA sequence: TGTGCCAGCAGCTTTTTTCCCGGGTGGAGGTATGGCTACACCTTC.

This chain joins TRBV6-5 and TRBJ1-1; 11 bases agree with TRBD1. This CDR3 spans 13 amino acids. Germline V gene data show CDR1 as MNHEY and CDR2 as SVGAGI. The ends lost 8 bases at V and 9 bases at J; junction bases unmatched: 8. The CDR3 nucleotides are TGTGCCAGCGTGGACAGGGGGCGCCGAAAAGCTTTCTTT. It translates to CASVDRGRRKAFF.

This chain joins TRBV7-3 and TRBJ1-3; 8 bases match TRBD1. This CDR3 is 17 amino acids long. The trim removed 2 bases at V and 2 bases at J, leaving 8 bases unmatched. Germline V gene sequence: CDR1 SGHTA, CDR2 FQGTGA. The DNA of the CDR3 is TGTGCCAGCAGCTTAGGCGGACAGGGTCAGACTGGAAACACCATATATTTT. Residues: CASSLGGQGQTGNTIYF.

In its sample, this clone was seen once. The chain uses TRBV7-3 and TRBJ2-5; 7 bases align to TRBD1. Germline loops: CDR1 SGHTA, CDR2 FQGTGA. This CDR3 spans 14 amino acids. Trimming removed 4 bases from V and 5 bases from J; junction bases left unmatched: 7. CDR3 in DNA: TGTGCCAGCAGCTCAGGACAGGTCGGGGAGACCCAGTACTTC. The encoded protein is CASSSGQVGETQYF.

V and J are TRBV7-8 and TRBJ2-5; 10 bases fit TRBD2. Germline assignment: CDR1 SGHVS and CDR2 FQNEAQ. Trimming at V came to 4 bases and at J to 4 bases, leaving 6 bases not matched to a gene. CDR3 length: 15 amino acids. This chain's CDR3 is CASSSLPSGRETQYF. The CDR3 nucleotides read TGTGCCAGCAGCTCATTACCTAGCGGGAGAGAGACCCAGTACTTC.

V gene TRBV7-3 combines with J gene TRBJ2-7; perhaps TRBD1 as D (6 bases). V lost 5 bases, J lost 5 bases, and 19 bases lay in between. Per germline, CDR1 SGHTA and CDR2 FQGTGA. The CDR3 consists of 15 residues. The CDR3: CASSPGTSKANEQYF. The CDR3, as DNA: TGTGCCAGCAGCCCCGGGACATCGAAGGCCAACGAGCAGTACTTC.

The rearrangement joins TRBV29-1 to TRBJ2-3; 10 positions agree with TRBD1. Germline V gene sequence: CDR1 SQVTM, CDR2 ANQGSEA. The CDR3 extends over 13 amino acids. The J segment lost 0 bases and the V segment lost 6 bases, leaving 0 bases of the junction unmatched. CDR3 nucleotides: TGCAGCGTGACAGGGGGCAGCACAGATACGCAGTATTTT. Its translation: CSVTGGSTDTQYF.

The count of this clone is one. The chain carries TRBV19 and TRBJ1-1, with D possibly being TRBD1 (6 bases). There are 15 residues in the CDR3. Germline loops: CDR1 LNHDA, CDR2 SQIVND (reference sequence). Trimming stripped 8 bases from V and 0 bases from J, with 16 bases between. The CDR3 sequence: CASPGHFPLNTEAFF. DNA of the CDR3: TGTGCCAGTCCGGGACATTTCCCACTGAACACTGAAGCTTTCTTT.

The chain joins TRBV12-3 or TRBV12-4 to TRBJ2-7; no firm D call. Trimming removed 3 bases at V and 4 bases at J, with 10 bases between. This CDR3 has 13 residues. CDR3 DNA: TGTGCCAGCAGTTTGGGCAGCCTATACGAGCAGTACTTC. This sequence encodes CASSLGSLYEQYF.